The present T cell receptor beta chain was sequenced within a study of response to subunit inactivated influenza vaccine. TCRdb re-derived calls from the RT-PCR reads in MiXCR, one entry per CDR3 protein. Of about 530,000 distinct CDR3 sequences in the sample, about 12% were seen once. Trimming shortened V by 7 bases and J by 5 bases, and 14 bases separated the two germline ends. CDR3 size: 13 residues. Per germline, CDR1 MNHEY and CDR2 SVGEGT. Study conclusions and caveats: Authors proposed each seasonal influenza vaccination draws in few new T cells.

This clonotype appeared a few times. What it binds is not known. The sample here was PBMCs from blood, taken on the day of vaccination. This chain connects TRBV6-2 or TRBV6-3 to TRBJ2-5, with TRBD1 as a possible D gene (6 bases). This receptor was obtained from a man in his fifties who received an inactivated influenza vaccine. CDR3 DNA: TGTGCCAGCACCTCAGGGGATCGGGAGACCCAGTACTTC. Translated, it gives CASTSGDRETQYF.